The rows below give T cell receptor beta chains drawn from one sample of a study of T cells in localized non-small cell lung cancer. The table came from immunoSEQ multiplex PCR; TCRdb's copy has only in-frame clones and leaves some out. The top ten clones hold roughly a tenth of a sample with roughly 39,000 clones, 75% to 95% of them seen once. The input for sequencing was PBMCs, taken before any cancer treatment. Every receptor here comes from a woman aged 35 to 69 with stage II lung adenocarcinoma. Each CDR3 is given with its conserved first and last residue. The order of the fields is J gene, D gene, clone size, V gene, CDR3 protein, CDR3 DNA. D genes are given only for firm matches. Size values are once, few and many counts, or a class for expanded clones, and some rows have none.

TRBJ1-2 - - TRBV6-1 CASSEGRENYGYTF TGTGCCAGCAGTGAGGGCAGGGAGAACTATGGCTACACCTTC
TRBJ2-7 TRBD2 - TRBV9 CASSVRASGGIDEQYF TGTGCCAGCAGCGTAAGGGCTAGCGGGGGGATCGACGAGCAGTACTTC
TRBJ2-7 TRBD1 - TRBV19 CASSPGQGTYEQYF TGTGCCAGTAGTCCGGGACAGGGTACCTACGAGCAGTACTTC
TRBJ1-2 - - TRBV28 CASSLLNYGYTF TGTGCCAGCAGTTTGCTCAACTATGGCTACACCTTC
TRBJ2-1 TRBD2 - TRBV28 CASTLAGSSYNEQFF TGTGCCAGCACATTAGCGGGTAGCTCCTACAATGAGCAGTTCTTC
TRBJ1-1 - - TRBV5-1 CASSLAGFTEAFF TGCGCCAGCAGCTTAGCGGGCTTCACTGAAGCTTTCTTT
TRBJ1-5 - - TRBV27 CASSTGPGSNQPQHF TGTGCCAGCAGTACTGGGCCCGGGAGCAATCAGCCCCAGCATTTT
TRBJ2-7 - - TRBV5-1 CASSLEGEQYF TGCGCCAGCAGCTTGGAGGGGGAGCAGTACTTC
TRBJ2-1 - - TRBV6-5 CASSSRTRTEQFF TGTGCCAGCAGTTCCCGTACTAGGACTGAGCAGTTCTTC
TRBJ1-1 - - TRBV19 CASSIARVNTEAFF TGTGCCAGTAGTATAGCCAGAGTAAACACTGAAGCTTTCTTT
TRBJ1-1 - - TRBV6-1 CASKGGLSTEAFF TGTGCCAGCAAGGGAGGGTTGAGCACTGAAGCTTTCTTT
TRBJ2-3 - - TRBV6-5 CASSPLAHADTQYF TGTGCCAGCAGCCCCCTTGCCCACGCAGATACGCAGTATTTT
TRBJ1-2 - once TRBV19 CASSLSTGAYGYTF TGTGCCAGTAGTCTCTCCACGGGGGCCTATGGCTACACCTTC
TRBJ2-1 - - TRBV2 CASRTPGGNEQFF TGTGCCAGCAGGACGCCCGGCGGTAATGAGCAGTTCTTC
TRBJ1-4 - - TRBV27 CASSLSHATNEKLFF TGTGCCAGCAGTTTATCACACGCGACTAATGAAAAACTGTTTTTT
TRBJ2-3 - once TRBV11-2 CASSLGGTSTDTQYF TGTGCCAGCAGCTTAGGGGGGACTAGCACAGATACGCAGTATTTT
TRBJ2-7 TRBD1 - TRBV6-1 CASTLRPGGSYEQYF TGTGCCAGCACCCTAAGGCCAGGGGGTTCCTACGAGCAGTACTTC
TRBJ1-3 - once TRBV18 CASSPPRALSGNTIYF TGTGCCAGCTCACCTCCAAGGGCACTCTCTGGAAACACCATATATTTT
TRBJ1-5 TRBD1 - TRBV7-9 CASSLAQGGDQPQHF TGTGCCAGCAGCTTAGCCCAGGGGGGGGATCAGCCCCAGCATTTT
TRBJ1-1 - - TRBV6-6 CASSFRGTEAFF TGTGCCAGCAGTTTTAGGGGTACTGAAGCTTTCTTT
TRBJ1-3 TRBD1 - TRBV5-6 CASSPGTGGLDTIYF TGTGCCAGCAGCCCCGGGACAGGGGGCCTGGACACCATATATTTT
TRBJ2-1 TRBD2 - TRBV14 CASSQLAGGYNEQFF TGTGCCAGCAGCCAGCTAGCGGGGGGGTACAATGAGCAGTTCTTC
TRBJ2-5 TRBD2 - TRBV9 CASNFGTSGQETQYF TGTGCCAGCAACTTCGGGACTAGCGGGCAAGAGACCCAGTACTTC
TRBJ2-3 TRBD2 once TRBV4-2 CASSQDLGASGITDTQYF TGTGCCAGCAGCCAAGACTTGGGCGCTAGCGGGATCACAGATACGCAGTATTTT
TRBJ1-2 TRBD1 once TRBV11-2 CASSLGRGLLEGYTF TGTGCCAGCAGCTTAGGAAGGGGGCTTCTGGAGGGCTACACCTTC
TRBJ1-6 - - TRBV18 CASSPSGERNSPLHF TGTGCCAGCTCACCGTCAGGGGAGAGGAATTCACCCCTCCACTTT
TRBJ1-2 - - TRBV2 CASSEGQGISYGYTF TGTGCCAGCAGTGAAGGGCAGGGGATCTCCTATGGCTACACCTTC
TRBJ2-7 - - TRBV19 CASSGGRSYEQYF TGTGCCAGTAGTGGGGGACGGTCATACGAGCAGTACTTC
TRBJ2-3 TRBD1 - TRBV10-3 CAISARGQGAGDTQYF TGTGCCATCAGTGCGAGGGGACAGGGGGCAGGTGATACGCAGTATTTT
TRBJ2-1 TRBD2 - TRBV6-5 CASRDSGAPYNEQFF TGTGCCAGCAGAGATAGCGGGGCCCCCTACAATGAGCAGTTCTTC
TRBJ1-5 - few TRBV7-9 CASSFDTFNQPQHF TGTGCCAGCAGCTTTGACACTTTCAATCAGCCCCAGCATTTT
TRBJ2-1 TRBD2 - TRBV28 CASSLPGPSGRYNEQFF TGTGCCAGCAGTTTACCGGGCCCTAGCGGGAGATACAATGAGCAGTTCTTC
TRBJ2-3 TRBD2 - TRBV19 CASSDRMLAASTDTQYF TGTGCCAGTAGTGATCGGATGCTAGCGGCTAGCACAGATACGCAGTATTTT
TRBJ1-2 - - TRBV5-1 CASSWGDKPNYGYTF TGCGCCAGCAGCTGGGGGGACAAGCCCAACTATGGCTACACCTTC